The rows below give T cell receptor beta chains drawn from one sample of a study of Ad26.COV2.S vaccination and SARS-CoV-2 variants. Using immunoSEQ multiplex PCR, the repertoire was profiled, and TCRdb retains in-frame clones only, with some absent. The repertoire holds roughly 700,000 clones, with around 90% as singletons. The specimen comprised peripheral blood, sampled in a trial of Ad26.COV2.S vaccine versus placebo. The receptors shown here come from a person aged 18-60 years who received the Ad26.COV2.S COVID-19 vaccine or a placebo. Each CDR3 is given with its conserved first and last residue. Fields, in order: clone size, V gene, D gene, J gene, CDR3 protein, CDR3 DNA. D genes are given only for firm matches. Where a row states a size, it is once, few, many or the class of an expanded clone; other rows omit it.

-,TRBV3-1/TRBV3-2,-,TRBJ2-7,CASSRVSYEQYF,TGTGCCAGCAGCCGAGTCTCCTACGAGCAGTACTTC
-,TRBV6-6,TRBD1,TRBJ1-1,CASRATGMNTEAFF,TGTGCCAGCAGAGCGACAGGGATGAACACTGAAGCTTTCTTT
-,TRBV4-3,TRBD2,TRBJ2-3,CASSQGSGGPSTDTQYF,TGCGCCAGCAGCCAGGGCTCGGGGGGGCCTAGCACAGATACGCAGTATTTT
-,TRBV19,TRBD1,TRBJ2-7,CASSTRQGPLPYEQYF,TGTGCCAGTAGTACCAGACAGGGACCCCTCCCCTACGAGCAGTACTTC
-,TRBV15,-,TRBJ2-3,CATSRGSGTDTQYF,TGTGCCACCAGCAGGGGTTCTGGCACAGATACGCAGTATTTT
-,TRBV14,-,TRBJ2-1,CASSQDRRSEQFF,TGTGCCAGCAGCCAAGATAGGAGGAGCGAGCAGTTCTTC
-,TRBV7-2,-,TRBJ2-2,CASSLGTANTGELFF,TGTGCCAGCAGCTTAGGGACAGCGAACACCGGGGAGCTGTTTTTT
-,TRBV21-1,-,TRBJ2-3,CASQSGLGSDTQYF,TGTGCCAGTCAGTCGGGACTAGGATCAGATACGCAGTATTTT
-,TRBV2,-,TRBJ1-1,CASSDLGRRTEAFF,TGTGCCAGCAGTGATCTAGGACGCCGCACTGAAGCTTTCTTT
-,TRBV25-1,-,TRBJ1-6,CASSEEGPSPLHF,TGTGCCAGCAGTGAAGAGGGCCCTTCACCCCTCCACTTT
few,TRBV5-1,-,TRBJ2-7,CASSPSLRQKQDEQYF,TGCGCCAGCAGCCCGTCTTTGAGGCAAAAACAAGACGAGCAGTACTTC
-,TRBV5-6,TRBD1,TRBJ1-2,CASSWGQGTNYGYTF,TGTGCCAGCAGCTGGGGACAGGGGACCAACTATGGCTACACCTTC
-,TRBV15,TRBD1,TRBJ1-6,CATSRDHRGNSPLHF,TGTGCCACCAGCAGAGATCACAGGGGGAATTCACCCCTCCACTTT
-,TRBV5-4,-,TRBJ2-5,CASSPTGLQETQYF,TGTGCCAGCAGCCCTACGGGACTCCAAGAGACCCAGTACTTC
-,TRBV7-8,-,TRBJ2-1,CASSLDGRAENEQFF,TGTGCCAGCAGCTTAGACGGGAGAGCGGAGAATGAGCAGTTCTTC
-,TRBV6-2/TRBV6-3,-,TRBJ1-1,CASSQQGAATEAFF,TGTGCCAGCAGCCAACAGGGCGCGGCCACTGAAGCTTTCTTT
-,TRBV7-9,-,TRBJ2-5,CASSLIVMGETQYF,TGTGCCAGCAGCTTAATCGTAATGGGGGAGACCCAGTACTTC
few,TRBV10-1,-,TRBJ1-1,CASSDRSTGRGSEAFF,TGCGCCAGCAGTGACCGATCGACAGGTCGGGGTTCTGAAGCTTTCTTT
-,TRBV7-9,-,TRBJ1-1,CASSPRSGNTEAFF,TGTGCCAGCAGCCCCCGCTCCGGGAACACTGAAGCTTTCTTT
-,TRBV7-9,-,TRBJ2-7,CASSSPSHPSEQYF,TGTGCCAGCAGCTCGCCCTCTCACCCGTCCGAGCAGTACTTC
-,TRBV11-3,TRBD2,TRBJ2-5,CASSPRPGGPETQYF,TGTGCCAGCAGCCCCCGGCCGGGAGGGCCAGAGACCCAGTACTTC
-,TRBV30,-,TRBJ2-7,CAWNRVGYEQYF,TGTGCCTGGAACCGGGTGGGCTACGAGCAGTACTTC
-,TRBV11-2,-,TRBJ2-1,CASSLRQSSYNEQFF,TGTGCCAGCAGCTTACGCCAGAGCTCCTACAATGAGCAGTTCTTC
-,TRBV12-3/TRBV12-4,-,TRBJ2-5,CASSFRRQETQYF,TGTGCCAGCAGTTTCCGCAGGCAAGAGACCCAGTACTTC
-,TRBV27,-,TRBJ1-1,CASRQQENTEAFF,TGTGCCAGCAGGCAACAGGAGAACACTGAAGCTTTCTTT
-,TRBV5-6,TRBD1,TRBJ2-7,CASSSRTGSYEQYF,TGTGCCAGCAGCTCGCGGACAGGGTCGTACGAGCAGTACTTC
-,TRBV6-5,TRBD1,TRBJ1-6,CASSYTRDRRGSPLHF,TGTGCCAGCAGTTACACAAGGGACAGGCGGGGATCACCCCTCCACTTT
few,TRBV5-4,-,TRBJ1-6,CASSPGRVGSPLHF,TGTGCCAGCAGCCCTGGGAGGGTCGGATCACCCCTCCACTTT
-,TRBV11-2,TRBD1,TRBJ2-5,CASSFHWDRGQETQYF,TGTGCCAGCAGCTTTCACTGGGACAGGGGCCAAGAGACCCAGTACTTC
-,TRBV6-1,TRBD2,TRBJ2-1,CASSGNRASGNYNEQFF,TGTGCCAGCAGTGGGAATCGGGCTAGCGGGAACTACAATGAGCAGTTCTTC
-,TRBV9,TRBD1,TRBJ1-2,CASSADPSGQLGKDF,TGTGCCAGCAGCGCAGACCCGTCGGGACAGCTCGGTAAGGACTTC
-,TRBV15,-,TRBJ1-5,CATSRARQGQPQHF,TGTGCCACCAGCAGAGCCCGCCAGGGTCAGCCCCAGCATTTT
-,TRBV5-1,TRBD2,TRBJ2-3,CASSLPGLAVSTDTQYF,TGCGCCAGCAGCTTGCCTGGACTAGCAGTTAGCACAGATACGCAGTATTTT
-,TRBV13,-,TRBJ1-2,CASSLGGDGRYGYTF,TGTGCCAGCAGCTTAGGTGGGGATGGGAGGTATGGCTACACCTTC
-,TRBV9,TRBD2,TRBJ2-4,CASSVGTSGGPEYF,TGTGCCAGCAGCGTGGGAACTAGCGGGGGGCCGGAGTACTTC
-,TRBV6-5,-,TRBJ1-1,CASSYSSTEAFF,TGTGCCAGCAGTTACTCGAGCACTGAAGCTTTCTTT
-,TRBV29-1,-,TRBJ2-2,CSVVTVSDGELFF,TGCAGCGTTGTTACGGTCTCCGACGGGGAGCTGTTTTTT
-,TRBV5-3,TRBD1,TRBJ1-6,CARSLEGAAHNSPLHF,TGTGCCAGAAGCTTAGAGGGGGCGGCTCATAATTCACCCCTCCACTTT
-,TRBV5-6,TRBD1,TRBJ1-2,CASSPYPGQGLGYTF,TGTGCCAGCAGCCCTTACCCGGGACAGGGTCTTGGCTACACCTTC
-,TRBV18,TRBD1,TRBJ2-7,CASSRTGRSYEQYF,TGTGCCAGCTCACGGACAGGACGCTCCTACGAGCAGTACTTC
-,TRBV18,-,TRBJ2-7,CASSPPFRDSSSYEQYF,TGTGCCAGCTCACCACCTTTTCGGGACTCGAGCTCCTACGAGCAGTACTTC
-,TRBV3-1/TRBV3-2,-,TRBJ1-1,CASNPSGGRTEAFF,TGTGCCAGCAATCCTTCGGGGGGGAGAACTGAAGCTTTCTTT
-,TRBV12-3/TRBV12-4,-,TRBJ2-7,CASSLTRSGEQYF,TGTGCCAGCAGTTTAACACGCTCAGGCGAGCAGTACTTC
-,TRBV10-3,TRBD2,TRBJ2-7,CAISEGLAGGLPYEQYF,TGTGCCATCAGTGAGGGACTAGCGGGAGGCCTTCCCTACGAGCAGTACTTC
once,TRBV25-1,-,TRBJ2-1,CASSERSSGVSEQFF,TGTGCCAGCAGTGAAAGGAGTAGTGGGGTGAGTGAGCAGTTCTTC
-,TRBV10-3,TRBD1,TRBJ1-5,CAISDRGQGASQPQHF,TGTGCCATCAGTGACCGCGGACAGGGGGCTAGTCAGCCCCAGCATTTT
once,TRBV3-1/TRBV3-2,-,TRBJ1-4,CASSQDRGRNEKLFF,TGTGCCAGCAGCCAAGACAGGGGACGCAATGAAAAACTGTTTTTT
-,TRBV12-3/TRBV12-4,-,TRBJ1-1,CASSRYTEAFF,TGTGCCAGCAGTCGCTACACTGAAGCTTTCTTT
-,TRBV10-3,-,TRBJ2-5,CATRTGQETQYF,TGTGCCACCCGGACGGGACAAGAGACCCAGTACTTC
-,TRBV6-5,TRBD1,TRBJ2-3,CASSRQGWSSLQYF,TGTGCCAGCAGTCGACAGGGGTGGAGTAGCCTGCAGTATTTT